These T cell receptor beta chains were read from a single sample in a study of CD4 T cells in relation to SARS-CoV-2 and coronaviruses. The repertoire was sequenced with immunoSEQ multiplex PCR; TCRdb's copy has only in-frame clones and lacks some. The repertoire holds 38,000 or so clones, 77% seen once, with just over 20% in the top ten. Antigens for these TCRs are unknown. The sample consisted of memory CD4+ T cells from PBMCs, cultured in vitro. The source of these receptors is an adult with COVID-19. Each CDR3 is given with its conserved first and last residue. Each record gives: V gene, clone size, J gene, D gene, CDR3 protein, CDR3 DNA. The D gene is left open where the match is weak. The listing skips clone size in some rows; elsewhere it reads once, few, many or a size class.

TRBV29-1,.,TRBJ2-1,TRBD2,CSVGGASGSADEQFF,TGCAGCGTTGGAGGGGCTAGCGGGAGTGCGGATGAGCAGTTCTTC
TRBV28,once,TRBJ2-7,TRBD1,CASLPAPGTGGHFSYEQYF,TGTGCCAGCCTACCAGCCCCCGGGACAGGGGGACATTTCTCCTACGAGCAGTACTTC
TRBV29-1,.,TRBJ2-2,.,CSVPTSNTGELFF,TGCAGCGTGCCCACTTCGAACACCGGGGAGCTGTTTTTT
TRBV5-8,.,TRBJ1-5,.,CASSSRFTGSSNQPQHF,TGTGCCAGCAGCTCCCGGTTCACGGGTTCCAGCAATCAGCCCCAGCATTTT
TRBV10-3,.,TRBJ2-1,TRBD2,CAISSRAGGEIWNEQFF,TGTGCCATCAGTAGTAGAGCGGGAGGAGAAATATGGAATGAGCAGTTCTTC
TRBV19,.,TRBJ2-1,TRBD2,CASTRSGRAPYNEQFF,TGTGCCAGTACTCGTAGCGGGAGGGCCCCCTACAATGAGCAGTTCTTC
TRBV18,.,TRBJ2-2,.,CASSPPRAGELFF,TGTGCCAGCTCACCACCCCGCGCCGGGGAGCTGTTTTTT
TRBV28,once,TRBJ2-1,TRBD2,CASRRTSGKDNEQFF,TGTGCCAGCAGAAGGACTAGCGGAAAGGACAATGAGCAGTTCTTC
TRBV18,.,TRBJ2-5,TRBD1,CASSQTHGQGETQYF,TGTGCCAGCTCACAAACTCATGGACAGGGGGAGACCCAGTACTTC
TRBV7-9,.,TRBJ2-2,TRBD2,CASSQTSGRANTGELFF,TGTGCCAGCAGCCAGACTAGCGGGAGGGCCAATACCGGGGAGCTGTTTTTT
TRBV28,few,TRBJ1-2,.,CASSSGVTALVYGYTF,TGTGCCAGCAGTTCTGGTGTAACTGCCCTGGTATATGGCTACACCTTC
TRBV30,.,TRBJ1-2,TRBD1,CAWRWTGVYGYTF,TGTGCCTGGAGGTGGACAGGGGTCTATGGCTACACCTTC
TRBV28,.,TRBJ1-3,.,CASSLQSRGATGNTIYF,TGTGCCAGCAGTTTACAATCTCGGGGGGCTACTGGAAACACCATATATTTT
TRBV12-3/TRBV12-4,.,TRBJ1-2,.,CASTTAYGYTF,TGTGCCAGCACCACGGCCTATGGCTACACCTTC
TRBV12-3/TRBV12-4,.,TRBJ2-1,.,CASSPEGNEQFF,TGTGCCAGCAGCCCAGAGGGGAATGAGCAGTTCTTC
TRBV5-1,.,TRBJ1-2,.,CASSKTVSFDYGYTF,TGCGCCAGCAGCAAGACAGTATCCTTTGACTATGGCTACACCTTC
TRBV5-1,.,TRBJ2-1,.,CASSPDSLRFYDNEQFF,TGCGCCAGCAGTCCGGACTCTCTTCGGTTTTACGACAATGAGCAGTTCTTC
TRBV28,.,TRBJ2-7,TRBD2,CASGLAGGYEQYF,TGTGCCAGTGGACTAGCGGGAGGTTACGAGCAGTACTTC
TRBV6-1,.,TRBJ1-5,.,CASSELGYSNQPQHF,TGTGCCAGCAGTGAATTAGGTTATAGCAATCAGCCCCAGCATTTT
TRBV19,.,TRBJ2-7,.,CASSPGRGRTSYEQYF,TGTGCCAGTAGTCCCGGACGAGGACGGACCTCCTACGAGCAGTACTTC
TRBV24-1,.,TRBJ2-1,.,CATSAEKNEQFF,TGTGCCACCAGTGCGGAAAAAAATGAGCAGTTCTTC
TRBV3-1/TRBV3-2,few,TRBJ2-4,.,CASTQWETKNIQYF,TGTGCCAGCACCCAGTGGGAAACCAAAAACATTCAGTACTTC
TRBV7-9,few,TRBJ2-3,.,CASSVQGYTDTQYF,TGTGCCAGCAGCGTACAGGGTTACACAGATACGCAGTATTTT
TRBV25-1,.,TRBJ1-6,.,CASSAGGFSPLHF,TGTGCCAGCAGTGCGGGTGGGTTTTCACCCCTCCACTTT
TRBV2,.,TRBJ2-1,TRBD2,CASSDPPRGTNILAYEQFF,TGTGCCAGCAGTGACCCTCCGAGAGGGACTAATATTCTGGCTTATGAGCAGTTCTTC
TRBV7-6,once,TRBJ2-3,TRBD1,CASSFGQGGTDTQYF,TGTGCCAGCAGCTTCGGACAGGGGGGGACAGATACGCAGTATTTT
TRBV5-1,few,TRBJ2-2,.,CASSLTGPMGTGELFF,TGCGCCAGCAGCCTAACGGGACCTATGGGGACCGGGGAGCTGTTTTTT
TRBV6-5,few,TRBJ1-2,.,CASSYGGGGYTF,TGTGCCAGCAGTTACGGAGGTGGTGGCTACACCTTC
TRBV28,.,TRBJ1-5,.,CASSSAIIRTTANQPQHF,TGTGCCAGCAGTTCCGCCATAATACGTACAACCGCCAATCAGCCCCAGCATTTT
TRBV9,.,TRBJ2-1,.,CASSVDGSGGHNEQFF,TGTGCCAGCAGCGTAGATGGGTCGGGCGGGCACAATGAGCAGTTCTTC
TRBV28,.,TRBJ2-7,TRBD2,CASSFPPLAGGTHEQYF,TGTGCCAGCAGTTTCCCCCCACTAGCGGGAGGTACGCACGAGCAGTACTTC
TRBV28,.,TRBJ1-3,TRBD1,CASSLFRDSLSGNTIYF,TGTGCCAGCAGTTTATTTCGGGACAGCCTCTCTGGAAACACCATATATTTT
TRBV29-1,.,TRBJ2-1,TRBD2,CSLKLAASYNEQFF,TGCAGCCTCAAGCTAGCGGCTTCTTACAATGAGCAGTTCTTC